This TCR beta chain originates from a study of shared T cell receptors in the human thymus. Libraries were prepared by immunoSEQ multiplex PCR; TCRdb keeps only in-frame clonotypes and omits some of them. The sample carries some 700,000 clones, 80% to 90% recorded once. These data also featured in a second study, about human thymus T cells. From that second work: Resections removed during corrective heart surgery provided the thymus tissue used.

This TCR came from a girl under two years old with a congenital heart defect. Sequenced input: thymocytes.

CDR3 sequence reads: CSVVQGANGYTF. Here the CDR3 DNA reads TGCAGCGTTGTCCAGGGGGCGAATGGCTACACCTTC. V and J are TRBV29-1 and TRBJ1-2; 8 bases are shared with TRBD1. The CDR3 extends over 12 amino acids. Germline values: CDR1 SQVTM, CDR2 ANQGSEA. V gave up 4 bases and J gave up 6 bases; unmatched junction bases: 4.